A selection of T cell receptor beta chains follows, all from one sample in a study of cytomegalovirus exposure and HLA in healthy donors. Profiling relied on immunoSEQ multiplex PCR, and the TCRdb table lists in-frame clones only, not all of them. The profile shows approximately 160,000 clones, roughly 96% of them singletons. The specimen sequenced was PBMCs. The source of these receptors is a woman younger than 30 in good health and CMV-seronegative. The CDR3 runs from the conserved cysteine through the conserved F or W. The order of the fields is D gene, V gene, J gene, clone size, CDR3 DNA, CDR3 protein. A D gene is named only where the DNA matches it firmly. Only some rows state a clone size, as once, few, many or a class for expanded clones.

>TRBD1|TRBV4-3|TRBJ2-7|NA
TGCGCCAGCAGCCCCGGGACAGGGGTTTCTTACGAGCAGTACTTC
CASSPGTGVSYEQYF
>NA|TRBV27|TRBJ2-6|once
TGTGCCAGCAGGCAGGGGTACGGGGCCAACGTCCTGACTTTC
CASRQGYGANVLTF
>NA|TRBV6-1|TRBJ2-5|NA
TGTGCCAGCGGTAGCAAGGGGTCCTCCCCCGAGACCCAGTACTTC
CASGSKGSSPETQYF
>TRBD2|TRBV4-3|TRBJ2-3|NA
TGCGCCAGCAGCCAAGTTCCCCCAACTAGCGGGGGATATACGCAGTATTTT
CASSQVPPTSGGYTQYF
>TRBD1|TRBV19|TRBJ2-7|NA
TGTGCCAGTAGTATATATCGGGACAGCTACGAGCAGTACTTC
CASSIYRDSYEQYF
>TRBD1|TRBV7-9|TRBJ1-2|NA
TGTGCCAGCAGCTTAGTGTCCCAGGGGGCGCATGGCTACACCTTC
CASSLVSQGAHGYTF
>TRBD1|TRBV7-9|TRBJ1-4|NA
TGTGCCAGCAGCTTAGCACAGGGGCCCGAAAAACTGTTTTTT
CASSLAQGPEKLFF
>NA|TRBV19|TRBJ2-7|NA
TGTGCCAGTAGTATGGCCCGGCAGGGGAGCTACGAGCAGTACTTC
CASSMARQGSYEQYF
>NA|TRBV10-3|TRBJ2-2|NA
TGTGCCATCAGCGCAATTCAGGGGAGCACCGGGGAGCTGTTTTTT
CAISAIQGSTGELFF
>TRBD2|TRBV5-1|TRBJ2-3|NA
TGCGCCAGGTCCAGGATGGGGGGGAACACAGATACGCAGTATTTT
CARSRMGGNTDTQYF
>TRBD2|TRBV5-4|TRBJ2-1|NA
TGTGCCAGCACCTTGGGGGGACTAGCGGGTACCAATGAGCAGTTCTTC
CASTLGGLAGTNEQFF
>TRBD1|TRBV27|TRBJ1-2|few
TGTGCCAGCAGTCTGGGGGGGACAGGGGGGCAGGGCTACACCTTC
CASSLGGTGGQGYTF
>TRBD1|TRBV7-8|TRBJ2-1|NA
TGTGCCAGCAATAAAATCGGAGGACAGGCCCAGTTCTTC
CASNKIGGQAQFF
>TRBD2|TRBV18|TRBJ2-5|NA
TGTGCCAGCTCAGCGGGACTAGCGGGGTCAGAGACCCAGTACTTC
CASSAGLAGSETQYF
>NA|TRBV6-5|TRBJ1-6|NA
TGTGCCAGCAGTTACGACAGTAGGGATTCACCCCTCCACTTT
CASSYDSRDSPLHF
>TRBD1|TRBV28|TRBJ2-3|NA
TGTGCCAGCAACACAGGGGAATATACGCAGTATTTT
CASNTGEYTQYF
>TRBD1|TRBV30|TRBJ2-1|NA
TGTGCCCGGGACAGGGAAGTGCCTTTGGGTGAGCAGTTCTTC
CARDREVPLGEQFF
>TRBD2|TRBV6-1|TRBJ2-5|NA
TGTGCCAGCAGTGACAGGAGCGGGGGGGCCTTGGAGACCCAGTACTTC
CASSDRSGGALETQYF
>NA|TRBV5-1|TRBJ1-1|NA
TGCGCCAGCAGCTTGGTGTCGGACACTGAAGCTTTCTTT
CASSLVSDTEAFF
>NA|TRBV2|TRBJ2-3|NA
TGTGCCAGCAAGGGCGGGTGGGCCACAGATACGCAGTATTTT
CASKGGWATDTQYF
>TRBD1|TRBV27|TRBJ2-5|NA
TGTGCCAGCAGTTCGCGCCCGCACCCGGGACAGCAAGAGACCCAGTACTTC
CASSSRPHPGQQETQYF
>TRBD2|TRBV4-3|TRBJ2-5|NA
TGCGCCAGCAGCCAAGAACCAGCGGGAGTTCAAGAGACCCAGTACTTC
CASSQEPAGVQETQYF
>NA|TRBV6-5|TRBJ1-2|NA
TGTGCCAGCAGTTACACCCAGGGGCGCGTCGGCTACACCTTC
CASSYTQGRVGYTF
>TRBD1|TRBV5-1|TRBJ1-3|NA
TGCGCCAGCAGCTTGGCTGGGACAGGTTTTGGAAACACCATATATTTT
CASSLAGTGFGNTIYF
>NA|TRBV6-1|TRBJ2-7|once
TGTGCCAGCAGGGTAGACAACTCCTACGAGCAGTACTTC
CASRVDNSYEQYF
>TRBD1|TRBV9|TRBJ1-2|NA
TGTGCCAGCAGCGTAGAGTGGGTCACAGGGGAATCGGGCTACACCTTC
CASSVEWVTGESGYTF
>TRBD1|TRBV4-3|TRBJ1-2|once
TGCGCCAGCAGCCAAGACTCAGGGGGCGCCTATGGCTACACCTTC
CASSQDSGGAYGYTF
>TRBD1|TRBV7-9|TRBJ2-2|NA
TGTGCCAGCGGCCAGGGACAGGGGAAGAAAGAGGAGCTGTTTTTT
CASGQGQGKKEELFF
>TRBD2|TRBV19|TRBJ2-3|NA
TGTGCCAGTATGACTAGCGGGGGGAGTCTCACAGATACGCAGTATTTT
CASMTSGGSLTDTQYF
>NA|TRBV6-5|TRBJ1-5|NA
TGTGCCGCGGGGGGCAGAAAGTTTCAGCCCCAGCATTTT
CAAGGRKFQPQHF
>TRBD1|TRBV2|TRBJ1-1|NA
TGTGCCATCTTCCGGGACAGGGTTACTGAAGCTTTCTTT
CAIFRDRVTEAFF
>TRBD2|TRBV7-2|TRBJ2-1|NA
TGTGCCAGCAGCGGGCGGACTAGCGGGGGGGCTCGCAATGAGCAGTTCTTC
CASSGRTSGGARNEQFF
>NA|TRBV6-6|TRBJ2-7|NA
TGTGCCAGCAGTTCCTACAGGGAAGACGAGCAGTACTTC
CASSSYREDEQYF
>NA|TRBV9|TRBJ2-7|NA
TGTGCCAGCAGCACCTCACCGGAGACAGCGACCTACGAGCAGTACTTC
CASSTSPETATYEQYF
>TRBD1|TRBV30|TRBJ2-7|NA
TGTGCCTGGAACTTCGTAGGACAGGGTCTGAACTACGAGCAGTACTTC
CAWNFVGQGLNYEQYF
>NA|TRBV9|TRBJ1-1|NA
TGTGCCAGCAGCGTAGTTCAGGGCAGCACTGAAGCTTTCTTT
CASSVVQGSTEAFF
>NA|TRBV5-1|TRBJ1-5|once
TGCGCCAGCAGCCGAGGGACTGCGGGAAATCAGCCCCAGCATTTT
CASSRGTAGNQPQHF
>NA|TRBV27|TRBJ2-7|NA
TGTGCCAGCAGTTTTCGAATAGATACCTACGAGCAGTACTTC
CASSFRIDTYEQYF
>TRBD1|TRBV4-1|TRBJ2-2|NA
TGCGCCAGCAGCTCCCAGACAGGGGCGATTGTCGCGGAGCTGTTTTTT
CASSSQTGAIVAELFF
>NA|TRBV7-2|TRBJ1-4|NA
TGTGCCAGCAGCTTAGCAGGCCAGGGGGAAAAACTGTTTTTT
CASSLAGQGEKLFF
>TRBD1|TRBV5-1|TRBJ1-4|NA
TGCGCCAGCAGCTTGGGTCAGGGGGCAACTAATGAAAAACTGTTTTTT
CASSLGQGATNEKLFF
>NA|TRBV10-3|TRBJ1-1|NA
TGTGCCATCAGTGAGTGGGGTACAGGCCGGCTTAACACTGAAGCTTTCTTT
CAISEWGTGRLNTEAFF
>TRBD1|TRBV19|TRBJ2-7|NA
TGTGCCAGTAGTATCGGGACAGACCGTTACGAGCAGTACTTC
CASSIGTDRYEQYF
>TRBD1|TRBV6-6|TRBJ1-3|NA
TGTGCCAGCAGGGGGTACGGACAGGGGGCGGGAAACACCATATATTTT
CASRGYGQGAGNTIYF
>TRBD1|TRBV30|TRBJ1-2|NA
TGTGCCTGGAGCCCGACAGGGGACGGCTACACCTTC
CAWSPTGDGYTF
>NA|TRBV6-1|TRBJ1-2|NA
TGTGCCAGCAGTGAAGGAGGGGGTCGCTATGGCTACACCTTC
CASSEGGGRYGYTF
>TRBD1|TRBV6-6|TRBJ1-1|NA
TGTGCCAGCAGGCCGGGACAGAAGTCGGCAGCTTTCTTT
CASRPGQKSAAFF
>TRBD1|TRBV11-2|TRBJ2-7|NA
TGTGCCAGCAGCCCCCGCGGGACAGGGTCCTACGAGCAGTACTTC
CASSPRGTGSYEQYF
>NA|TRBV4-1|TRBJ1-1|NA
TGCGCCAGCACCAGTTTGCGGGAGGGAGAGACTGAAGCTTTCTTT
CASTSLREGETEAFF
>NA|TRBV7-2|TRBJ1-5|once
TGTGCCAGCAGCTTAGGAGGGATTGGCAATCAGCCCCAGCATTTT
CASSLGGIGNQPQHF
>NA|TRBV9|TRBJ2-3|NA
TGTGCCAGCAGCGTAGATGCCACTCGTGGCACAGATACGCAGTATTTT
CASSVDATRGTDTQYF
>NA|TRBV5-1|TRBJ2-3|once
TGCGCCAGCAGCTCTCAGCCTGGGGGGGCCGGAGATACGCAGTATTTT
CASSSQPGGAGDTQYF
>NA|TRBV18|TRBJ2-2|NA
TGTGCCAGCTCACCAGCGCCCGGGAACACCGGGGAGCTGTTTTTT
CASSPAPGNTGELFF
>NA|TRBV27|TRBJ2-7|NA
TGTGCCAGCAGTTTAGGAGGAGCGCAGTACTTC
CASSLGGAQYF
>NA|TRBV5-4|TRBJ2-3|NA
TGTGCCAGCAGCGGAGGAGGAGCAGCGGATACGCAGTATTTT
CASSGGGAADTQYF